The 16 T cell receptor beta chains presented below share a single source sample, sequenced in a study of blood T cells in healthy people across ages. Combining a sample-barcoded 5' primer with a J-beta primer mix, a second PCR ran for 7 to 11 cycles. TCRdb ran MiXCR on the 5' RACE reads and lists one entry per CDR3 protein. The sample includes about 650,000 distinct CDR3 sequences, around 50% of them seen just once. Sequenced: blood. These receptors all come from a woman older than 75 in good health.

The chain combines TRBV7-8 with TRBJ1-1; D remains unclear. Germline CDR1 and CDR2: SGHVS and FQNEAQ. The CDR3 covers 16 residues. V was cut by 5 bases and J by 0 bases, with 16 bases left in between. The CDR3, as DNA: TGTGCCAGCAGCCCAAAAGGAGTCCTAGTGAACACTGAAGCTTTCTTT. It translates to CASSPKGVLVNTEAFF. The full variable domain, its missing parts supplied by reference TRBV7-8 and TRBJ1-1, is GAGVSQSPRYKVAKRGQDVALRCDPISGHVSLFWYQQALGQGPEFLTYFQNEAQLDKSGLPSDRFFAERPEGSVSTLKIQRTQQEDSAVYLCASSPKGVLVNTEAFFGQGTRLTVV.

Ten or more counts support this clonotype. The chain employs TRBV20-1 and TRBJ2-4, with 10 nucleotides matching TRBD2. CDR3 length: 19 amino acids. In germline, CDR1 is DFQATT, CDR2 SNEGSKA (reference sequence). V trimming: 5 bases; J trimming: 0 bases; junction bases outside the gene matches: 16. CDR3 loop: CSAPISLAGLLLAKNIQYF. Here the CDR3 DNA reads TGCAGTGCTCCTATCTCACTAGCGGGGCTACTTCTAGCCAAAAACATTCAGTACTTC.

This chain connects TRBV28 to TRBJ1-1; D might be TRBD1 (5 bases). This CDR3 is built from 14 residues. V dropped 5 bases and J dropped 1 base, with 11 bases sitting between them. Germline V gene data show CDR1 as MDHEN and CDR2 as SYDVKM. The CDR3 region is CASSVGGPNTEAFF. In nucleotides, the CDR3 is TGTGCCAGCAGTGTCGGGGGACCGAACACTGAAGCTTTCTTT.

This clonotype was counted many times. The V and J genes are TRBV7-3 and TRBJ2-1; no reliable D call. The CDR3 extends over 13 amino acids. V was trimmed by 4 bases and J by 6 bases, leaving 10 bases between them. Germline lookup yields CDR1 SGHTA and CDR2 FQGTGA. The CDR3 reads CASSSEARNEQFF. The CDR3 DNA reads TGTGCCAGCAGCTCCGAGGCTCGCAATGAGCAGTTCTTC. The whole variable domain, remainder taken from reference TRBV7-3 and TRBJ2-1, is GAGVSQTPSNKVTEKGKYVELRCDPISGHTALYWYRQSLGQGPEFLIYFQGTGAADDSGLPNDRFFAVRPEGSVSTLKIQRTERGDSAVYLCASSSEARNEQFFGPGTRLTVL.

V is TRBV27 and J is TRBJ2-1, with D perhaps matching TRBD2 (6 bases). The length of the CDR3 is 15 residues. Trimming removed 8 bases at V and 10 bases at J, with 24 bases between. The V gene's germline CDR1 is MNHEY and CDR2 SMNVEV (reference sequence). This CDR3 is CASAPIADEPYEQFF. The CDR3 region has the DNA TGTGCCAGCGCCCCTATAGCGGACGAGCCCTACGAGCAGTTCTTC.

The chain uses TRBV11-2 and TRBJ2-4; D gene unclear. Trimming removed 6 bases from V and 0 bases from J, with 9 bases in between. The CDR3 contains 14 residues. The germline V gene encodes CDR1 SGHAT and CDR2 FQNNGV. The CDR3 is CASSSKLAKNIQYF. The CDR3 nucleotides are TGTGCCAGCAGTTCCAAGTTAGCCAAAAACATTCAGTACTTC.

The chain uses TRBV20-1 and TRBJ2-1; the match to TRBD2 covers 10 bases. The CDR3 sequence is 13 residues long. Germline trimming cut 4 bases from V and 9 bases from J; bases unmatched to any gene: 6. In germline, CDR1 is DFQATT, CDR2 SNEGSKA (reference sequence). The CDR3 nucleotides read TGCAGTGCTATACTAGCGGGACTCGGTGAGCAGTTCTTC. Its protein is CSAILAGLGEQFF.

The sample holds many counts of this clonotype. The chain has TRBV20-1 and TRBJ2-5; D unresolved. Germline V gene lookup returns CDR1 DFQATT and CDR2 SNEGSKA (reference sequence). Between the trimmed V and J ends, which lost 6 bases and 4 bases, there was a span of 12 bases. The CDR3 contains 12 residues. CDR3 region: CSAPLQLETQYF. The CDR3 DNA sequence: TGCAGTGCCCCGTTGCAGTTAGAGACCCAGTACTTC.

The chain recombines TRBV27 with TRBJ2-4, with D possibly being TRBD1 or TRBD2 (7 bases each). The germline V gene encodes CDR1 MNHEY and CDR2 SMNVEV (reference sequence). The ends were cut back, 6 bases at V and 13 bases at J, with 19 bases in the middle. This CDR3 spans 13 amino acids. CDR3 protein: CASSDREGKKQYF. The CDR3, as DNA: TGTGCCAGCAGCGACAGGGAGGGAAAAAAGCAGTACTTC.

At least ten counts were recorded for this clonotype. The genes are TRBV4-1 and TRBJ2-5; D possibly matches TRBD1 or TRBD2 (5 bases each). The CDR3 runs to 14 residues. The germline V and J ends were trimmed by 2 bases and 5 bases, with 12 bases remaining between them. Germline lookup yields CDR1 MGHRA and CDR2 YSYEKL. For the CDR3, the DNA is TGCGCCAGCAGCCAATATTGGGGACGGGAGACCCAGTACTTC. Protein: CASSQYWGRETQYF.

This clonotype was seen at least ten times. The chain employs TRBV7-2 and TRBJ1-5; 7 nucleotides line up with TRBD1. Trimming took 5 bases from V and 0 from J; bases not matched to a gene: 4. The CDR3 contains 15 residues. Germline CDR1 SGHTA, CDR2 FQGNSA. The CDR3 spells CASSLGQASNQPQHF. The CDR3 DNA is TGTGCCAGCAGCCTCGGACAGGCTAGCAATCAGCCCCAGCATTTT.

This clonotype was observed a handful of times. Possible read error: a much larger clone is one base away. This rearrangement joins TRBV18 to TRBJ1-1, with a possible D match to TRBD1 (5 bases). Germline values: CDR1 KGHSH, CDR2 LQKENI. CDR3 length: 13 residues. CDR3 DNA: TGTGTCAGCTCACCACCAATAGGACAAGAAGCTTTCTTT. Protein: CVSSPPIGQEAFF. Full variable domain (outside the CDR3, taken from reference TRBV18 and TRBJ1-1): NAGVMQNPRHLVRRRGQEARLRCSPMKGHSHVYWYRQLPEEGLKFMVYLQKENIIDESGMPKERFSAEFPKEGPSILRIQQVVRGDSAAYFCVSSPPIGQEAFFGQGTRLTVV.

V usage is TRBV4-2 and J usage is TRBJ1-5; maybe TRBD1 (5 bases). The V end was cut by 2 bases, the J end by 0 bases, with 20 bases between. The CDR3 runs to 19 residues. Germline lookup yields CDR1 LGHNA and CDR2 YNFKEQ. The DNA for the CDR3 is TGTGCCAGCAGCCAAAGTAGGGTGGGTGCAGGGTATAGCAATCAGCCCCAGCATTTT. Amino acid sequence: CASSQSRVGAGYSNQPQHF.

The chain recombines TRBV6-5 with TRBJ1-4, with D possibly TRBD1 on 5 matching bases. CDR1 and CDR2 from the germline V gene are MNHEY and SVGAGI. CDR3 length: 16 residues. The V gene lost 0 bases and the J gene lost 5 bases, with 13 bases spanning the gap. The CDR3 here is CASSYSRGAINEKLFF. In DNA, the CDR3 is TGTGCCAGCAGTTACTCGAGAGGGGCGATCAATGAAAAACTGTTTTTT.

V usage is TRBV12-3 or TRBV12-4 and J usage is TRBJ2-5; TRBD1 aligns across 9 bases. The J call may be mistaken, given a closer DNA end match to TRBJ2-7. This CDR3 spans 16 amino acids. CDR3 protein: CASSPAGTGTFYEQYF. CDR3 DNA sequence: TGTGCCAGCAGTCCGGCCGGGACAGGGACTTTCTACGAGCAGTACTTC.

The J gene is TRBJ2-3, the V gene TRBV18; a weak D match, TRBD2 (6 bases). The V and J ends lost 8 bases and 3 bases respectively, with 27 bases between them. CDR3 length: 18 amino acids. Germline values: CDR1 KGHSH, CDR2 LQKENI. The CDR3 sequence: CASTPGVAPSGVTDTQYF. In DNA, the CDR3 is TGTGCCAGCACGCCGGGGGTTGCACCTTCTGGCGTGACAGATACGCAGTATTTT.